These T cell receptor beta chains were read from a single sample in a study of blood T cell repertoires in COVID-19. Data came from immunoSEQ multiplex PCR; TCRdb stores just in-frame clones and leaves some out. The data show 210,000 or so clones, around 88% seen once. Input material: peripheral blood. Receptors were obtained from a man aged 18 to 29 with active or convalescent COVID-19. Each CDR3 is given without its conserved first and last residue. D genes are given only for firm matches. Size tells how often a clone was seen (once, few, many) or the class of an expanded clone, and some rows leave it out.

>.|TRBV11-2|.|TRBJ1-1
ASSLIDGGLEAF
>few|TRBV12-1|.|TRBJ1-4
ASSFERLRQGVEKLF
>.|TRBV19|TRBD2|TRBJ2-7
ASSTTSGNYEQY
>once|TRBV11-2|TRBD1|TRBJ1-2
ASSFGQGYGYT
>.|TRBV6-5|TRBD2|TRBJ2-1
ASSYSRGRTYNEQF
>.|TRBV12-5|TRBD2|TRBJ2-2
ASGLVRRGLAGPETTGELF
>.|TRBV24-1|.|TRBJ2-1
ATSDLGAGVSYNEQF
>.|TRBV12-3/TRBV12-4|.|TRBJ2-7
ASSFNSYEQY
>.|TRBV28|TRBD1|TRBJ1-4
ASSLWTGEGEKLF
>once|TRBV10-3|TRBD1|TRBJ2-1
AISDRDRVAF
>.|TRBV27|.|TRBJ2-1
ASSHTGGDNEQF
>.|TRBV6-5|TRBD1|TRBJ1-4
ASSPGQGANEKLF
>.|TRBV6-4|TRBD1|TRBJ1-2
ASAPDRNYGYT
>few|TRBV29-1|TRBD2|TRBJ2-7
SARTSGSGEQY
>.|TRBV2|.|TRBJ1-2
ASKGLGDSGYT
>.|TRBV4-3|TRBD2|TRBJ2-1
ASSQDRLAGVGMNEQF
>once|TRBV6-5|.|TRBJ2-7
AAGGGNEQY
>.|TRBV3-1/TRBV3-2|.|TRBJ1-4
ASSLGPEKLF
>.|TRBV6-1|.|TRBJ2-1
ASSEGPGVKGNEQF
>.|TRBV5-4|.|TRBJ1-2
ASSRRQVKGYGYT
>.|TRBV6-5|.|TRBJ2-1
ASSYSGALGGEQF
>.|TRBV28|TRBD2|TRBJ2-5
ASSPWTSGRGEETQY
>.|TRBV5-1|.|TRBJ1-4
ASSLTGKGNEKLF
>few|TRBV9|.|TRBJ1-3
ASSVGPSQGYSGNTIY
>.|TRBV2|TRBD2|TRBJ2-5
ASMGGETQY
>.|TRBV30|.|TRBJ2-1
AWSVGLVSSYNEQF
>.|TRBV12-3/TRBV12-4|.|TRBJ2-2
ASIESGTGELF
>.|TRBV27|.|TRBJ2-7
APIKGEQY
>.|TRBV4-1|.|TRBJ1-2
ASSLIGGVADYGYT
>once|TRBV10-3|TRBD2|TRBJ2-7
AISESLLAGYEQY
>few|TRBV6-2/TRBV6-3|TRBD1|TRBJ1-1
ASSNPYRGEAF
>.|TRBV30|TRBD1|TRBJ2-5
AWSGMTGRETQY
>.|TRBV7-2|.|TRBJ2-1
ASSLAQFNEQF
>.|TRBV19|TRBD1|TRBJ1-5
ASWYSGGLGQPQH
>.|TRBV29-1|TRBD2|TRBJ2-3
SVDSLREGTDTQY
>.|TRBV14|.|TRBJ1-2
ASSQDHTYSGYT
>.|TRBV9|TRBD1|TRBJ2-2
ASSVRQGRNTGELF
>few|TRBV19|TRBD1|TRBJ1-5
ATGTGVYQPQH
>.|TRBV28|TRBD1|TRBJ2-7
ASSFVEGGASVSYEQY
>.|TRBV25-1|.|TRBJ2-5
ASSESGGAETQY
>.|TRBV19|TRBD1|TRBJ1-6
ASNPGGSSYNSPLH
>.|TRBV6-6|.|TRBJ1-2
ASSYWQDSNGYT
>once|TRBV6-5|.|TRBJ1-5
ASSQVRGNDQPQH
>.|TRBV4-2|.|TRBJ2-1
ASSQEGSGNEQF
>.|TRBV14|TRBD1|TRBJ1-2
ASSLVLGQGDGYT
>.|TRBV19|TRBD1|TRBJ2-1
ASSRFTTGVHNEQF
>.|TRBV5-4|TRBD1|TRBJ1-6
ASTSGGEWNSPLH
>.|TRBV5-8|.|TRBJ2-3
ASSIRGGSEDTQY
>.|TRBV21-1|.|TRBJ1-2
ASSKAPPRGVRCGYT
>few|TRBV10-3|.|TRBJ2-5
AISESTPEQGGQETQY
>.|TRBV27|.|TRBJ1-1
ASSLSGVVGTEAF
>.|TRBV28|.|TRBJ2-7
ASSLRLLLAERGEQY
>once|TRBV10-3|.|TRBJ1-5
AIRQENQPQH
>.|TRBV25-1|TRBD1|TRBJ1-1
ASSWGGTAGGGTEAF
>.|TRBV29-1|TRBD2|TRBJ2-1
SVARTAGGLHEQF
>.|TRBV2|.|TRBJ1-5
ASSEGRGNQPQH
>.|TRBV2|TRBD2|TRBJ2-7
ASSATSGMAEQY